Listed below are T cell receptor beta chains from one sample, sequenced in a study of shared clonotypes between healthy human individuals. Using immunoSEQ multiplex PCR, the repertoire was profiled, and TCRdb retains in-frame clones only, with some absent. The sample has about 680,000 clones, roughly nine tenths seen once. Material: naive CD8+ T cells sorted from blood. The receptors shown here come from a man in his thirties or forties in good health. CDR3s include the opening cysteine and the closing phenylalanine or tryptophan. The D gene is left open where the match is weak. Clone size is not always given. Where it is, it says once, few, many or a class for expanded clones.

J gene: TRBJ2-7; CDR3 length: 12; clone size: NA; V gene: TRBV29-1; D gene: TRBD1; CDR3 DNA: TGCAGCGTTTGGGGACAGACCTACGAGCAGTACTTC; CDR3 protein: CSVWGQTYEQYF
J gene: TRBJ1-5; CDR3 length: 15; clone size: NA; V gene: TRBV19; D gene: TRBD1; CDR3 DNA: TGTGCCAGTAGTACCAGGACAGGGGGCAATCAGCCCCAGCATTTT; CDR3 protein: CASSTRTGGNQPQHF
J gene: TRBJ1-2; CDR3 length: 13; clone size: NA; V gene: TRBV7-2; D gene: NA; CDR3 DNA: TGTGCCAGCAGCCGTGGGGTCAGCTATGGCTACACCTTC; CDR3 protein: CASSRGVSYGYTF
J gene: TRBJ2-1; CDR3 length: 14; clone size: NA; V gene: TRBV27; D gene: TRBD2; CDR3 DNA: TGTGCCAGCAAACAGGGGCTAGCGGGAAACGAGCAGTTCTTC; CDR3 protein: CASKQGLAGNEQFF
J gene: TRBJ2-7; CDR3 length: 15; clone size: NA; V gene: TRBV10-1; D gene: TRBD1; CDR3 DNA: TGCGCCAGCAGTGATTGGACAGGTCTCTCCTACGAGCAGTACTTC; CDR3 protein: CASSDWTGLSYEQYF
J gene: TRBJ1-1; CDR3 length: 13; clone size: NA; V gene: TRBV9; D gene: NA; CDR3 DNA: TGTGCCAGCTCCACGGGCGGAGGCACTGAAGCTTTCTTT; CDR3 protein: CASSTGGGTEAFF
J gene: TRBJ2-1; CDR3 length: 15; clone size: NA; V gene: TRBV5-5; D gene: TRBD2; CDR3 DNA: TGTGCCAGCTCTGGAGGGCTAGCGGGCTACAATGAGCAGTTCTTC; CDR3 protein: CASSGGLAGYNEQFF
J gene: TRBJ2-1; CDR3 length: 14; clone size: NA; V gene: TRBV7-9; D gene: NA; CDR3 DNA: TGTGCCAGCACCCCGCCAGGCGGCGGGAATGAGCAGTTCTTC; CDR3 protein: CASTPPGGGNEQFF
J gene: TRBJ2-7; CDR3 length: 14; clone size: NA; V gene: TRBV27; D gene: TRBD1; CDR3 DNA: TGTGCCAGCAGTTTAGGGACAGGGGGCAACGAGCAGTACTTC; CDR3 protein: CASSLGTGGNEQYF
J gene: TRBJ1-1; CDR3 length: 13; clone size: NA; V gene: TRBV15; D gene: NA; CDR3 DNA: TGTGCCACCTCCCCGGGGGGGGACACTGAAGCTTTCTTT; CDR3 protein: CATSPGGDTEAFF
J gene: TRBJ1-4; CDR3 length: 14; clone size: once; V gene: TRBV28; D gene: NA; CDR3 DNA: TGTGCCAGCAGTTTAATGGGGTCTAATGAAAAACTGTTTTTT; CDR3 protein: CASSLMGSNEKLFF
J gene: TRBJ1-2; CDR3 length: 14; clone size: NA; V gene: TRBV5-1; D gene: NA; CDR3 DNA: TGCGCCAGCAGCCAGCGTCCAGGAAACTATGGCTACACCTTC; CDR3 protein: CASSQRPGNYGYTF
J gene: TRBJ2-3; CDR3 length: 14; clone size: NA; V gene: TRBV7-2; D gene: NA; CDR3 DNA: TGTGCCAGCAGAGCAGAACCTAGCACAGATACGCAGTATTTT; CDR3 protein: CASRAEPSTDTQYF
J gene: TRBJ1-4; CDR3 length: 16; clone size: NA; V gene: TRBV2; D gene: NA; CDR3 DNA: TGTGCCAGCAGTGAAAAGGCAGCTCTGAGTAATGAAAAACTGTTTTTT; CDR3 protein: CASSEKAALSNEKLFF
J gene: TRBJ2-2; CDR3 length: 14; clone size: NA; V gene: TRBV9; D gene: NA; CDR3 DNA: TGTGCCAGCAGCGTAGTATCGGGGACCGGGGAGCTGTTTTTT; CDR3 protein: CASSVVSGTGELFF